This is a list of T cell receptor beta chains from one sample in a study of cytomegalovirus exposure and HLA in healthy donors. The repertoire was sequenced with immunoSEQ multiplex PCR; TCRdb's copy has only in-frame clones and lacks some. The table shows 120,000 to 150,000 clones, with roughly 80% occurring only once. The specimen sequenced was PBMCs. These receptor sequences come from a female donor in good health and CMV-seronegative. Both conserved end residues are part of each CDR3. The size of a clone is reported for some rows only, either as once, few or many, or as a class for expanded clones.

CDR3 protein: CASSPGTGGGTGELFF; clone size: once; J gene: TRBJ2-2; V gene: TRBV5-1
CDR3 protein: CASRYGTAGGNEQFF; clone size: .; J gene: TRBJ2-1; V gene: TRBV7-2
CDR3 protein: CASSLALAENTGELFF; clone size: .; J gene: TRBJ2-2; V gene: TRBV5-1
CDR3 protein: CASSRGGWDEKLFF; clone size: few; J gene: TRBJ1-4; V gene: TRBV6-5
CDR3 protein: CASSLGTTNTGELFF; clone size: .; J gene: TRBJ2-2; V gene: TRBV7-2
CDR3 protein: CASSFRTGLATNEKLFF; clone size: .; J gene: TRBJ1-4; V gene: TRBV9
CDR3 protein: CASSWTGAYEQYF; clone size: .; J gene: TRBJ2-7; V gene: TRBV5-6
CDR3 protein: CASRLTGATNEKLFF; clone size: .; J gene: TRBJ1-4; V gene: TRBV5-1
CDR3 protein: CASRRLPPTRDEQFF; clone size: once; J gene: TRBJ2-1; V gene: TRBV5-1
CDR3 protein: CASRPDRAYGYTF; clone size: .; J gene: TRBJ1-2; V gene: TRBV6-5
CDR3 protein: CAWSYEGGNTEAFF; clone size: once; J gene: TRBJ1-1; V gene: TRBV30
CDR3 protein: CASSFAGNTEAFF; clone size: few; J gene: TRBJ1-1; V gene: TRBV5-6
CDR3 protein: CASGSEGAWTGELFF; clone size: .; J gene: TRBJ2-2; V gene: TRBV12-5
CDR3 protein: CASSLGGTQYF; clone size: .; J gene: TRBJ2-5; V gene: TRBV18
CDR3 protein: CASSSRGVGAGETQYF; clone size: few; J gene: TRBJ2-5; V gene: TRBV9
CDR3 protein: CASATREGLSPLHF; clone size: .; J gene: TRBJ1-6; V gene: TRBV23-1
CDR3 protein: CAISEARQGGGRYGYTF; clone size: .; J gene: TRBJ1-2; V gene: TRBV10-3
CDR3 protein: CASSPLKSHNEQFF; clone size: .; J gene: TRBJ2-1; V gene: TRBV2
CDR3 protein: CASSIGTQVSNEKLFF; clone size: .; J gene: TRBJ1-4; V gene: TRBV19
CDR3 protein: CASSVGGGPGGTQYF; clone size: .; J gene: TRBJ2-5; V gene: TRBV9
CDR3 protein: CASSGTGAFREQYF; clone size: .; J gene: TRBJ2-7; V gene: TRBV7-2
CDR3 protein: CASSTSGLAVGPNEQFF; clone size: once; J gene: TRBJ2-1; V gene: TRBV7-2
CDR3 protein: CASSLSGANVLTF; clone size: few; J gene: TRBJ2-6; V gene: TRBV6-1
CDR3 protein: CASSTGNTEAFF; clone size: once; J gene: TRBJ1-1; V gene: TRBV27
CDR3 protein: CASSLDWRNSPLHF; clone size: .; J gene: TRBJ1-6; V gene: TRBV7-8
CDR3 protein: CASSLAGGAGDNTQYF; clone size: .; J gene: TRBJ2-3; V gene: TRBV5-1
CDR3 protein: CASSPLGPDTQYF; clone size: .; J gene: TRBJ2-3; V gene: TRBV19
CDR3 protein: CASRIGETEKLFF; clone size: few; J gene: TRBJ1-4; V gene: TRBV2
CDR3 protein: CAISEPGQGSNEQFF; clone size: .; J gene: TRBJ2-1; V gene: TRBV10-3
CDR3 protein: CAISEEVGGSKYF; clone size: few; J gene: TRBJ2-7; V gene: TRBV10-3
CDR3 protein: CASQLAGDSYEQYF; clone size: .; J gene: TRBJ2-7; V gene: TRBV28
CDR3 protein: CASQEQGVGRTEAFF; clone size: .; J gene: TRBJ1-1; V gene: TRBV2
CDR3 protein: CASRFNSYEQYF; clone size: .; J gene: TRBJ2-7; V gene: TRBV7-2
CDR3 protein: CASSRLDVSYEQYF; clone size: .; J gene: TRBJ2-7; V gene: TRBV27
CDR3 protein: CASSPDRGGFETQYF; clone size: .; J gene: TRBJ2-5; V gene: TRBV11-2
CDR3 protein: CASSEDRGQGDTQYF; clone size: .; J gene: TRBJ2-3; V gene: TRBV2
CDR3 protein: CASSSFRGLAEGSSYEQYF; clone size: .; J gene: TRBJ2-7; V gene: TRBV27
CDR3 protein: CAWSVDRVVEQFF; clone size: .; J gene: TRBJ2-1; V gene: TRBV30
CDR3 protein: CAWSRGGEQFF; clone size: .; J gene: TRBJ2-1; V gene: TRBV30
CDR3 protein: CASSSGTSSDTQYF; clone size: .; J gene: TRBJ2-3; V gene: TRBV7-2
CDR3 protein: CASSLGTGGAGEKLFF; clone size: few; J gene: TRBJ1-4; V gene: TRBV27
CDR3 protein: CASGKGDYYNEQFF; clone size: .; J gene: TRBJ2-1; V gene: TRBV12-5
CDR3 protein: CASSRGTSRSSGELFF; clone size: .; J gene: TRBJ2-2; V gene: TRBV7-2
CDR3 protein: CASSLAGGQSYEQYF; clone size: .; J gene: TRBJ2-7; V gene: TRBV7-7
CDR3 protein: CASSGQGSDQPQHF; clone size: .; J gene: TRBJ1-5; V gene: TRBV18
CDR3 protein: CASRGENYGYTF; clone size: .; J gene: TRBJ1-2; V gene: TRBV28
CDR3 protein: CASSLGTEQFF; clone size: .; J gene: TRBJ2-1; V gene: TRBV11-2
CDR3 protein: CASSRNTGTGNEQFF; clone size: .; J gene: TRBJ2-1; V gene: TRBV7-3
CDR3 protein: CASATGTGANVLTF; clone size: .; J gene: TRBJ2-6; V gene: TRBV18
CDR3 protein: CASSRSGETQYF; clone size: .; J gene: TRBJ2-5; V gene: TRBV7-8
CDR3 protein: CASSQHLQGGDSYEQYF; clone size: .; J gene: TRBJ2-7; V gene: TRBV14
CDR3 protein: CASSAGLTEKLFF; clone size: .; J gene: TRBJ1-4; V gene: TRBV6-1
CDR3 protein: CASSQQRDRGYQPQHF; clone size: .; J gene: TRBJ1-5; V gene: TRBV4-3
CDR3 protein: CASSEGGGIQETQYF; clone size: .; J gene: TRBJ2-5; V gene: TRBV25-1
CDR3 protein: CASRAQGALSYEQYF; clone size: few; J gene: TRBJ2-7; V gene: TRBV6-5
CDR3 protein: CASSQTGTGAFHSEQYF; clone size: .; J gene: TRBJ2-7; V gene: TRBV27
CDR3 protein: CASKEVLNTEAFF; clone size: .; J gene: TRBJ1-1; V gene: TRBV27
CDR3 protein: CASSLRQGRYSYEQYF; clone size: once; J gene: TRBJ2-7; V gene: TRBV13
CDR3 protein: CATGGYEQYF; clone size: .; J gene: TRBJ2-7; V gene: TRBV28
CDR3 protein: CASSITGGNQPQHF; clone size: .; J gene: TRBJ1-5; V gene: TRBV19